This passage covers 13 T cell receptor beta chains from one sample sequenced in a study of blood T cells in healthy people across ages. The authors ran a second PCR of about 7 to 11 cycles using a sample-barcoded 5' primer and a J-beta primer mix. TCRdb fed the 5' RACE reads into MiXCR, producing one record per CDR3 protein. In the table there are fewer than 1 million distinct CDR3 sequences, 44% of which are singletons. Source material: blood. All receptors derive from a man in his fifties or sixties in good health.

This clonotype came up a few times. The J gene is TRBJ2-3, the V gene TRBV3-1; possible D gene TRBD1, 6 bases. Germline CDR1 reads LGHDT; CDR2 reads YNNKEL (reference sequence). The CDR3 has 12 residues. V lost 3 bases, J lost 9 bases, and 10 bases lay in between. The DNA of the CDR3 is TGTGCCAGCAGCCAGGACAGACGAACGCAGTATTTT. Translated, it gives CASSQDRRTQYF.

This rearrangement joins TRBV14 to TRBJ2-7; possible D gene TRBD1, 6 bases. The V and J ends lost 8 bases and 6 bases respectively, with 11 bases between them. The length of the CDR3 is 11 residues. Looked up from germline, CDR1 is SGHDN and CDR2 is FVKESK. The CDR3 coding sequence is TGTGCCAGCGGTGGGGGCAGCGAGCAGTACTTC. It encodes CASGGGSEQYF.

Concerning this clonotype itself: This clone may be a read error of a much larger clone one base away. This chain links TRBV20-1 with TRBJ2-7; D possibly corresponds to TRBD2 (5 bases). The last part of the DNA fits TRBJ2-4 better; the J call may be wrong. Germline loops: CDR1 DFQATT, CDR2 SNEGSKA (reference sequence). The CDR3 sequence is 16 residues long. The CDR3: CSARDGRRLAENIQYF. CDR3 DNA: TGCAGTGCTAGAGATGGGAGAAGATTAGCCGAAAACATTCAGTACTTC.

As regards this clonotype: This sequence may be a read error, since a much larger clone differs from it by one base. The V gene is TRBV9, the J gene TRBJ1-6; D gene uncertain. This CDR3 is 14 amino acids long. Trimming left V 1 base short and J 7 bases short, with 9 bases between. Germline V lookup: CDR1 SGDLS, CDR2 YYNGEE. CDR3 residues: CASSVLEHNSPLHF. In nucleotides, the CDR3 is TGTGCCAGCAGCGTATTGGAACACAATTCACCCCTCCACTTT.

The V and J genes are TRBV20-1 and TRBJ2-5; D possibly uses TRBD1 or TRBD2 (5 bases each). The CDR3 sequence is 14 residues long. Germline V gene lookup returns CDR1 DFQATT and CDR2 SNEGSKA (reference sequence). The ends were cut back, 0 bases at V and 11 bases at J, with 19 bases in the middle. The CDR3 loop reads CSAREGTSRVQQYF. The CDR3 nucleotides read TGCAGTGCTAGAGAAGGGACCAGCCGTGTGCAGCAGTACTTC.

V gene TRBV5-1 combines with J gene TRBJ2-2; D gene uncertain. Trimming left V 4 bases short and J 0 bases short, with 7 bases between. CDR3 length: 14 residues. Germline CDR1 and CDR2: SGHRS and YFSETQ. The CDR3 DNA sequence: TGCGCCAGCAGCCGCGAGACGAACACCGGGGAGCTGTTTTTT. This encodes CASSRETNTGELFF.

This clonotype has just a few counts. The CDR3 nucleotides are TGCAGTGCTACCACAGGGGCTCAGCCCCAGCATTTT. The encoded protein is CSATTGAQPQHF. J is TRBJ1-5 and V is TRBV20-1, with 7 bases matching TRBD1. The CDR3 covers 12 residues. Germline CDR1 and CDR2: DFQATT and SNEGSKA (reference sequence). V dropped 4 bases and J dropped 6; count of bases not matched to a gene: 3.

The chain carries TRBV27 and TRBJ1-4; possibly TRBD1 for D (5 bases). In germline, CDR1 is MNHEY, CDR2 SMNVEV (reference sequence). V lost 6 bases, J lost 0 bases, and 14 bases lay in between. The CDR3 loop spans 16 amino acids. In DNA form, the CDR3 reads TGTGCCAGCAGAAAAGGGGAGGGCTCAACTAATGAAAAACTGTTTTTT. The encoded protein is CASRKGEGSTNEKLFF.

The V and J genes are TRBV5-5 and TRBJ2-7; possibly TRBD2 for D (7 bases). The CDR3 spans 16 residues. CDR1 is SGHKS and CDR2 is YYEKEE in the germline V gene (reference sequence). The V end lost 0 bases, the J end lost 0 bases, and 13 bases lay between the germline ends. For the CDR3, the DNA is TGTGCCAGCAGCTTGGGGGGGGGCCTTAGCTCCTACGAGCAGTACTTC. Translating it yields CASSLGGGLSSYEQYF.

The V gene is TRBV28, the J gene TRBJ1-2; D is ambiguous. Trimming cost V 2 bases and J 2 bases, with 6 bases left between them. This CDR3 spans 13 amino acids. Germline V CDR1 and CDR2: MDHEN, SYDVKM. CDR3 protein: CASSLSRNYGYTF. In nucleotides, the CDR3 is TGTGCCAGCAGTTTAAGTCGGAACTATGGCTACACCTTC.

This clonotype was observed once. This chain joins TRBV27 and TRBJ2-4; the D call may be TRBD1 or TRBD2 (7 bases each). The V gene's germline CDR1 is MNHEY and CDR2 SMNVEV (reference sequence). The CDR3 contains 17 residues. Between the trimmed V and J ends, which lost 0 bases and 6 bases, there was a span of 18 bases. In DNA, the CDR3 is TGTGCCAGCAGTTTATCTCCAGGGGGGGGCGCGGGAAACATTCAGTACTTC. Amino acids: CASSLSPGGGAGNIQYF.

The chain employs TRBV4-1 and TRBJ2-3; D gene ambiguous. The CDR3 covers 15 residues. Trimming pared 4 bases from V and 0 bases from J, leaving 11 bases between. The germline V gene has CDR1 MGHRA and CDR2 YSYEKL. Here the CDR3 reads CASSPPSPSTDTQYF. CDR3 nucleotides: TGCGCCAGCAGCCCCCCGTCCCCAAGCACAGATACGCAGTATTTT.

Remarks on this clonotype: A read error is possible here, since a much larger clone lies one base away. The rearrangement joins TRBV5-1 to TRBJ2-5; perhaps TRBD2 as D (5 bases). Germline V gene lookup returns CDR1 SGHRS and CDR2 YFSETQ. The CDR3 is 15 residues long. Trimming removed 5 bases at V and 4 bases at J, with 18 bases between. This CDR3 is CASSDRGGLRETQYF. The CDR3 coding sequence is TGCGCCAGCAGTGACCGGGGTGGGTTGAGAGAGACCCAGTACTTC.